The TCR beta chain under discussion was sequenced for a study of early T cells in non-severe SARS-CoV-2 infection. Study overall: Chains from this unsorted whole-blood bulk RNA could not be paired.

Unique molecular identifiers (one per individual cDNA molecule) were attached. TCRdb reprocessed the 5' RACE reads with MiXCR, giving one entry per CDR3 protein. In the table there are about 90,000 distinct CDR3 sequences, about 12% of which are singletons. Germline values: CDR1 LGHDT, CDR2 YNNKEL (reference sequence). Trimming stripped 3 bases from V and 8 bases from J, with 16 bases between. The length of the CDR3 is 14 residues. The material was whole blood, obtained at baseline. This sequence was found in an adult who was a healthcare worker with PCR-confirmed SARS-CoV-2 infection or an uninfected control (not recorded which). This rearrangement joins TRBV3-1 to TRBJ1-2, with D hard to call. CDR3 coding DNA: TGTGCCAGCAGCCAGCCACGTGAGGGTCGCGGCTACACCTTC. Residues: CASSQPREGRGYTF.